Following are 9 T cell receptor beta chains from one sample sequenced in a study of glioma-infiltrating T cells. Amplification of TCR alpha and beta CDR3 regions from RNA used iRepertoire nested multiplex PCR. Each CDR3 protein gets one entry after TCRdb re-called the multiplex PCR reads with MiXCR. The table has over 140,000 distinct CDR3 sequences, more than 35% seen once. Material: glioma tissue, nonneoplastic brain tissue, or PBMCs (not recorded which). All receptors derive from a human donor with low-grade glioma or glioblastoma, undergoing nonglioma brain surgery, or in good health (not recorded which).

This clonotype was recorded a few times. The CDR3 is CASSLTYSRYEQYF. The CDR3 DNA follows: TGTGCCAGCAGCTTAACATATTCCAGATACGAGCAGTACTTC. This sequence joins TRBV7-2 and TRBJ2-7, with D unresolved. Germline V lookup: CDR1 SGHTA, CDR2 FQGNSA. V lost 2 bases and J lost 4, with 12 bases in between. This CDR3 is built from 14 residues.

Details on this clonotype: The germline gene is not matched at one end of the junction; a read error may be the cause. The chain recombines TRBV28 with TRBJ1-2; a possible D gene is TRBD1 (5 bases). The V gene's germline CDR1 is MDHEN and CDR2 SYDVKM. The CDR3 sequence is 14 residues long. The CDR3 region is CASSASGTNYGHTF. The CDR3 bases are TGTGCCAGCAGTGCATCCGGGACTAACTATGGCCACACCTTC.

The CDR3, as DNA: TGTGCCAGCGGAGGGAGGGCCTCCTACGAGCAGTACTTC. Amino acid sequence: CASGGRASYEQYF. V gene TRBV6-2 or TRBV6-3 combines with J gene TRBJ2-7, with 7 bases lining up with TRBD2. Germline assignment: CDR1 MNHEY and CDR2 SVGEGT. This CDR3 is built from 13 residues. The V and J ends lost 8 bases and 0 bases, in that order; junction bases with no gene match: 4.

This clonotype has just one count. The chain links TRBV20-1 to TRBJ2-5, with 7 bases fitting TRBD1. V shed 5 bases and J 2 bases; nucleotides not matched to a gene: 11. The CDR3 sequence is 15 residues long. CDR1 and CDR2 from the germline V gene are DFQATT and SNEGSKA (reference sequence). The CDR3 loop reads CSARYHRGTQETQYF. In DNA form, the CDR3 reads TGCAGTGCTCGTTACCACAGGGGAACTCAAGAGACCCAGTACTTC.

The rearrangement uses TRBV6-6 and TRBJ2-1, with 9 bases matching TRBD1. This CDR3 is built from 17 residues. V was pared by 2 bases and J by 8 bases, with 13 bases of the junction left unmatched. Germline values: CDR1 MNHNY, CDR2 SVGAGI (reference sequence). This CDR3 reads CASSYGLTGGFLDEQFF. CDR3 nucleotide sequence: TGTGCCAGCAGTTACGGACTGACAGGGGGGTTTCTCGATGAGCAGTTCTTC.

The chain has TRBV20-1 and TRBJ2-1; TRBD2 is a possible D gene (6 bases). Trimming pared 3 bases from V and 4 bases from J, leaving 13 bases between. This CDR3 comprises 14 residues. Looked up from germline, CDR1 is DFQATT and CDR2 is SNEGSKA (reference sequence). CDR3 sequence reads: CSASSHSGYNEQFF. CDR3 bases: TGCAGTGCTAGTAGTCATAGCGGTTACAATGAGCAGTTCTTC.

The V call is TRBV20-1, the J call TRBJ1-6, with TRBD1 matching 8 bases. This CDR3 is built from 15 residues. Germline loops: CDR1 DFQATT, CDR2 SNEGSKA (reference sequence). V dropped 5 bases and J dropped 10; count of bases not matched to a gene: 13. The DNA of the CDR3 is TGCAGTGCTCGTCCCGGGACAGGATCCGGGTCACCCCTCCACTTT. It yields the protein CSARPGTGSGSPLHF.

This chain connects TRBV6-1 to TRBJ2-2, with no clear D. This CDR3 has 12 residues. V lost 6 bases and J 4 bases, leaving 6 bases between the germline ends. Germline V gene lookup returns CDR1 MNHNS and CDR2 SASEGT. For the CDR3, the DNA is TGTGCCAGCAGAAAGATCACCGGGGAGCTGTTTTTT. Translated, it gives CASRKITGELFF.

This clonotype came up a few times. V usage is TRBV27 and J usage is TRBJ1-4; 8 nucleotides match TRBD1. Germline loops: CDR1 MNHEY, CDR2 SMNVEV (reference sequence). There are 13 residues in the CDR3. Unmatched junction bases numbered 5, after V lost 7 bases and J lost 7 bases. CDR3 in amino acids: CASMRTGREKLFF. The CDR3 DNA follows: TGTGCCAGCATGAGGACAGGGCGTGAAAAACTGTTTTTT.